This entry features one T cell receptor (beta chain) sequence. This CDR3 has 15 amino acids. The V segment lost 8 bases and the J segment 0 bases; nucleotides outside the gene matches: 6. Germline V gene sequence: CDR1 MNHEY, CDR2 SVGAGI. This sample is part of a study of blood T cell repertoires in COVID-19. Data came from immunoSEQ multiplex PCR; TCRdb stores just in-frame clones and leaves some out. Among approximately 490,000 clones listed, about 88% were seen once. Sequenced: PBMCs or T cells enriched from blood (not recorded which). This sequence originates from a woman aged 55-69 years who had recovered from COVID-19. The V call is TRBV6-5, the J call TRBJ2-2; 7 bases align to TRBD1. CDR3 sequence: CASRADRSNTGELFF. The CDR3 DNA reads as TGTGCCAGCCGAGCGGACAGGTCGAACACCGGGGAGCTGTTTTTT.